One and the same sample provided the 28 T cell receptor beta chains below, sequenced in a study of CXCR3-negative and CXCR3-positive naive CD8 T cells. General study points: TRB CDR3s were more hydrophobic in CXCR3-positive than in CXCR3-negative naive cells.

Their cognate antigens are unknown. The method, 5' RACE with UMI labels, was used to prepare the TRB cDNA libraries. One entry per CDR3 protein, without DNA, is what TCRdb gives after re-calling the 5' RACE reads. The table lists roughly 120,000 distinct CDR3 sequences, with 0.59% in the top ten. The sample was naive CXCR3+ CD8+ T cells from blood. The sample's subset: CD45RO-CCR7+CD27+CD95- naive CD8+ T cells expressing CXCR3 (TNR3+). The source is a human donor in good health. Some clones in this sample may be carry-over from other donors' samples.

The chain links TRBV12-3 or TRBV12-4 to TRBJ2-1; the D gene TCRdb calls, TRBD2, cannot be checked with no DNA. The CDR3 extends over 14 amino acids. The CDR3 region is CASGMGGLYNELFF.

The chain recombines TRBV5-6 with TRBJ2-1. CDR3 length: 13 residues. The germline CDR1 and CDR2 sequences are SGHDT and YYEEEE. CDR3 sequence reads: CASTKDRYNEQFF.

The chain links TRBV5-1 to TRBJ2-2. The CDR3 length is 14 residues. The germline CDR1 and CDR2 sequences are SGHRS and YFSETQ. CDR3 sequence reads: CASSWEVNTGELFF.

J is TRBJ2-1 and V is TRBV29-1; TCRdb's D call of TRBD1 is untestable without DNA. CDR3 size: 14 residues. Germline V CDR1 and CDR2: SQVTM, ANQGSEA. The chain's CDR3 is CSVGPQGVYNEQFF.

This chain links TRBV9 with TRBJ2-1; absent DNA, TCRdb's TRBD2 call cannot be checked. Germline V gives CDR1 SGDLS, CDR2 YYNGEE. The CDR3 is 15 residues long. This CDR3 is CASSVDGGGNNEQFF. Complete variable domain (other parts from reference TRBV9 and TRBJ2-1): DSGVTQTPKHLITATGQRVTLRCSPRSGDLSVYWYQQSLDQGLQFLIQYYNGEERAKGNILERFSAQQFPDLHSELNLSSLELGDSALYFCASSVDGGGNNEQFFGPGTRLTVL.

The CDR3 loop is CASSLGGVVEQFF. V and J are TRBV5-6 and TRBJ2-1; TCRdb lists TRBD1, though no DNA is available to test this call. CDR3 length: 13 residues. Per the germline V gene, CDR1 is SGHDT and CDR2 is YYEEEE.

CDR3 sequence: CSAGTSVVDTQYF. The chain couples TRBV29-1 to TRBJ2-3; TCRdb lists TRBD2, though no DNA is available to test this call. Germline V gives CDR1 SQVTM, CDR2 ANQGSEA. The CDR3 contains 13 residues.

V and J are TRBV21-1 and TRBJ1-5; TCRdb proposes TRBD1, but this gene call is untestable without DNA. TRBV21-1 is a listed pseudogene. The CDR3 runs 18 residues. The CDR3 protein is CASSSPSWGAGSNQPQHF.

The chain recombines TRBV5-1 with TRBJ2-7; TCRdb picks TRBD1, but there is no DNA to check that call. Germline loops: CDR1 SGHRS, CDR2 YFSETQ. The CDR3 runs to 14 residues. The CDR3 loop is CASSPLLVGDEQYF.

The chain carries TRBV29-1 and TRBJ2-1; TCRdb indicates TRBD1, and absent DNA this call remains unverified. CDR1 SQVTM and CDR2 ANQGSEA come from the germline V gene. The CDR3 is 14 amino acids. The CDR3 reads CSVWGFSSSNEQFF.

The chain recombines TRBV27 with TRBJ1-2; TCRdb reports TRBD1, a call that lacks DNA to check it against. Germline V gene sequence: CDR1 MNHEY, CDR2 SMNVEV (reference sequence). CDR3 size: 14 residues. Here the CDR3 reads CASSKNRGLYGYTF.

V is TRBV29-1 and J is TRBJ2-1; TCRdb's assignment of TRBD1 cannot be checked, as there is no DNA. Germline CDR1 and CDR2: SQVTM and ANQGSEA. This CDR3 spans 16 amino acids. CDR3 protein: CSVEDPGTVTYNEQFF.

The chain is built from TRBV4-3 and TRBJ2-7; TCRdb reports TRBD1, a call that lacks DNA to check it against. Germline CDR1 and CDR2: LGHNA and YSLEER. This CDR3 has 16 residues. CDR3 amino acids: CASSQVWTGAYYEQYF.

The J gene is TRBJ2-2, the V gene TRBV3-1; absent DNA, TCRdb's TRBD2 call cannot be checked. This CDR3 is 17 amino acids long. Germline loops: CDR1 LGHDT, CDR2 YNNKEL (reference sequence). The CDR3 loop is CASSTLITRRATGELFF.

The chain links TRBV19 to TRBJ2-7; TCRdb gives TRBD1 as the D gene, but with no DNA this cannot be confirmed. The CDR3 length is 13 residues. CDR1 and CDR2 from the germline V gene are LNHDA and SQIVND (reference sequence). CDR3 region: CASSETGDYEQYF.

This CDR3 reads CSVEAGSTDTQYF. The rearrangement links TRBV29-1 to TRBJ2-3; the TCRdb call, TRBD2, lacks DNA for checking. CDR1 is SQVTM and CDR2 is ANQGSEA in the germline V gene. There are 13 residues in the CDR3.

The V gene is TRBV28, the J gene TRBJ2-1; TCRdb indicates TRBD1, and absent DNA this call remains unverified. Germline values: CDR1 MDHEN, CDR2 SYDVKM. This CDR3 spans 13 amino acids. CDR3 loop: CASRDKDFSEQFF.

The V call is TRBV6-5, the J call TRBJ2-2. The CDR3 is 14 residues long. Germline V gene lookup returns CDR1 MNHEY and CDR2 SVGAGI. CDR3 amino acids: CASSLYANTGELFF.

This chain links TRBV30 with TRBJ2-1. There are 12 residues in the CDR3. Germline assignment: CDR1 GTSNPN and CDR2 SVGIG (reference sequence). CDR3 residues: CAWSVLNNEQFF.

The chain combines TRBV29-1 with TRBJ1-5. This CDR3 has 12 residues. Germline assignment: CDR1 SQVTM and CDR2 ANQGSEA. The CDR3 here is CSVGGTSQPQHF.

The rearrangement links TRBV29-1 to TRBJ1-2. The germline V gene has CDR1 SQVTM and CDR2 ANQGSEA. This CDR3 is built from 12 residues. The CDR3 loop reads CSVGELGYGYTF.

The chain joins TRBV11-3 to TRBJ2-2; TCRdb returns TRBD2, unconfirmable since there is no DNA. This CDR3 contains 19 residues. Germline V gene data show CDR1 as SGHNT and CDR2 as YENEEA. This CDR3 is CASSLNGLAGAPNTGELFF.

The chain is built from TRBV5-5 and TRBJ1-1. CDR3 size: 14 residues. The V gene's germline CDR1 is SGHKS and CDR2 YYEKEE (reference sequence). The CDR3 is CASSLGFLDTEAFF.

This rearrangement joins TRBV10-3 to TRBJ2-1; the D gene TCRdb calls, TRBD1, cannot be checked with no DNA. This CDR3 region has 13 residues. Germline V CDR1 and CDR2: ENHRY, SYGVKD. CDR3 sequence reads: CAITEDGANEQFF.

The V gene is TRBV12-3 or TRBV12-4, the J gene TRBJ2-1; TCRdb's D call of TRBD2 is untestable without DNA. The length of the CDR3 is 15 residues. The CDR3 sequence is CASRLTSGRPDEQFF.

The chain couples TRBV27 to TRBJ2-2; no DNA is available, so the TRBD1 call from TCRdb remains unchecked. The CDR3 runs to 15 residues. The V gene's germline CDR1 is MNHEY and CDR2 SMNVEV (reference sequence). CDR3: CASSPGQGAAGELFF.

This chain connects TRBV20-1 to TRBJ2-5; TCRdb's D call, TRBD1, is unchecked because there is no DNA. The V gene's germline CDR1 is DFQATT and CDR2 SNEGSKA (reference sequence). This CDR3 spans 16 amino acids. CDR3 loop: CSARDLDRGLEETQYF.

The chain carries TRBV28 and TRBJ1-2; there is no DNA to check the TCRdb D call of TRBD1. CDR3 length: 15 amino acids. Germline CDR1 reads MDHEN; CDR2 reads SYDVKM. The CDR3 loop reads CASSLEAGALSGYTF.